This T cell receptor (beta chain) was sequenced during a study of T cells after yellow fever vaccination (dated by TCRdb to about 2019). General notes on the study: Libraries from fractions with low cell numbers were prepared with the SMART-Seq v4 Ultra Low Input RNA kit. Bulk PBMC replicates and cell subsets were isolated from blood drawn at multiple timepoints before and after both primary and secondary immunization. Bulk TCR alpha and beta repertoires were sequenced longitudinally to track T-cell clones before and after primary and booster YFV17D yellow fever vaccination. Two healthy male donors, one aged 18 to 30 and one aged 30 to 40 years, made up the cohort.

Reading the label with the study, this specimen's treatment or condition is: live attenuated yellow fever vaccine strain. A standard Ficoll-Paque protocol was used to isolate PBMCs from peripheral blood. With anti-CD3 and anti-CD8 staining plus a dextramer loaded with the yellow fever NS4B epitope peptide, the researchers sorted epitope-specific CD8 T cells. RNA was extracted with TriZol from bulk PBMCs, CD4 and CD8 fractions, and dextramer-positive and dextramer-negative fractions. TCR cDNA was synthesized by 5'RACE template switching, which introduced a universal primer site and unique molecular identifiers. Priming of cDNA synthesis was performed from both the TCR alpha and TCR beta constant segments. Libraries were amplified in two PCR steps, with sample barcodes and sequencing adapters added in the second step. Libraries were sequenced on Illumina HiSeq 2500 (2x100 bp) or NovaSeq (2x150 bp). The paper's data handling went like this. MIGEC handled demultiplexing of reads and collapsing into UMI consensus sequences, while MiXCR performed V(D)J alignment. Clonotypes responding to the vaccine were identified with edgeR on replicate PBMC samples, with the criteria of FDR below 0.01 and a log2 fold change above 5 up to day 15. Each bulk clonotype was labeled CD4 or CD8 based on which sequenced repertoire, CD4 or CD8, contained the clonotype at higher abundance. A clonotype counted as NS4B-specific if enriched at least 10-fold in dextramer-positive versus dextramer-negative fractions, with CD4-biased clonotypes left out. TCRdb reprocessed the public reads (quality trimming at Q25 with fastp, clone calling with MiXCR) and kept in-frame beta chains. When rows share a CDR3 protein, they turn into one entry using the most common DNA and genes. It is TCRdb's table, rather than the study itself, that gives the V and J calls and clone size. This sample holds 35,000 to 55,000 distinct CDR3 sequences; roughly 7% were observed only once. The top ten clones comprise about 15% of the sample.

What the research found in general, with its limitations: Computational filtering was required because FACS-sorted repertoires could contain abundant contaminating clonotypes from the bulk population. A small share of clonotypes was detected in both CD4 and CD8 compartments, with the overlap likely arising from convergent recombination. The study included only a couple of donors, which limits how far the findings can be generalized. Compared with the primary T-cell response, the secondary T-cell response was faster but weaker, reaching its peak on day 5 rather than on day 15. Most clones expanded after primary vaccination (roughly 96% of CD4 and approximately 86% of CD8) were re-detected after the booster, suggesting that broad memory maintenance occurred.

Remarks on this clonotype: No base-level quality is on record; no much larger clone is a single base apart.

The CDR3 contains 14 residues, cysteine and phenylalanine counted. The sequence is cut down to CDR3 DNA, 42 bases in frame from base 1. V loses 3 bases, J loses 5 bases, and the germline ends lie 11 bases apart. CDR1 and CDR2, per the germline V gene, are SGHVS and FNYEAQ. This material consisted of CD8+ T cells not binding an NS4B(214-222) dextramer, sorted from PBMCs, taken 45 days after the yellow fever booster vaccination. This specimen's cell subset or site label, interpreted: NS4B epitope dextramer-negative CD8 T cells. The receptor's source is a man aged 30 to 39 who received the YFV17D yellow fever vaccine. The chain couples TRBV7-6 to TRBJ1-5, with TRBD1 perhaps the D gene, on 5 matching bases. The bases are TGTGCCAGCAGCTTTTCTCCGGGGGATCAGCCCCAGCATTTT. It encodes CASSFSPGDQPQHF.